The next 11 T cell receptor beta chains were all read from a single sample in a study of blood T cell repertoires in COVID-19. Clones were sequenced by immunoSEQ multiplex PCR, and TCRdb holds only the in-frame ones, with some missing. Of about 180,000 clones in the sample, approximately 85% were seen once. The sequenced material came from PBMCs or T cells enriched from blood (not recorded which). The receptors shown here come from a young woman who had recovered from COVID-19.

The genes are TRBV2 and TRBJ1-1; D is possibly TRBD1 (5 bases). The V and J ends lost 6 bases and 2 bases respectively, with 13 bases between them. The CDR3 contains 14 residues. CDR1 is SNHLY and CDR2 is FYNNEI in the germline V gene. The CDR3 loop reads CASRTLGGNTEAFF. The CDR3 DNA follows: TGTGCCAGCAGGACGCTCGGGGGAAACACTGAAGCTTTCTTT.

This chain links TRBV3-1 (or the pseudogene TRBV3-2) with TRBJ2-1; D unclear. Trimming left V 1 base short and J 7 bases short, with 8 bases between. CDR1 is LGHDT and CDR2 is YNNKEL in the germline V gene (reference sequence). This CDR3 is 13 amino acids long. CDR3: CASSQGHRNEQFF. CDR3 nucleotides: TGTGCCAGCAGCCAAGGACATCGGAATGAGCAGTTCTTC.

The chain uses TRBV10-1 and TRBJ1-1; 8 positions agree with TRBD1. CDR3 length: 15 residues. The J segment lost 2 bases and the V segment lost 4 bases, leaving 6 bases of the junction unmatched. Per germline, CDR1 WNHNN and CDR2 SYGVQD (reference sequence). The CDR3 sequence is CASSVGRGRNTEAFF. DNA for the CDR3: TGCGCCAGCAGTGTTGGCAGGGGGCGAAACACTGAAGCTTTCTTT.

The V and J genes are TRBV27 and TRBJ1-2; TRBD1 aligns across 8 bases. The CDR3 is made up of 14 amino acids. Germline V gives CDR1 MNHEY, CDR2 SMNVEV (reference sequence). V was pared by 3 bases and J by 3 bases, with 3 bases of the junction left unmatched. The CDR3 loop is CASSFNRGYYGYTF. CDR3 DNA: TGTGCCAGCAGTTTTAACAGGGGGTACTATGGCTACACCTTC.

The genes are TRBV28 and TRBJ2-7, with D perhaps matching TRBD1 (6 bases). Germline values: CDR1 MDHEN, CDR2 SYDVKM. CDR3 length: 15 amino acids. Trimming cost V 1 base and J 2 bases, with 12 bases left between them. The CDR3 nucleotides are TGTGCCAGCAGTTTATTGAACAGGGTGGCCTACGAGCAGTACTTC. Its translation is CASSLLNRVAYEQYF.

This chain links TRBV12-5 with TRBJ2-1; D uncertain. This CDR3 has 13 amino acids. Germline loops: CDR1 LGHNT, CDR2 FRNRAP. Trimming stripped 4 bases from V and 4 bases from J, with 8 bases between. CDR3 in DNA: TGTGCTAGTGGTTCGTCTAGTTACAATGAGCAGTTCTTC. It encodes CASGSSSYNEQFF.

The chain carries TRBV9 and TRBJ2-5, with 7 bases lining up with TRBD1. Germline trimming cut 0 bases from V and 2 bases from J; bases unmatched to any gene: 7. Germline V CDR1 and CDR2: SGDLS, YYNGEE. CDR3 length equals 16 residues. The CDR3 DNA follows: TGTGCCAGCAGCGTAGCAGGGGGACACCAACAAGAGACCCAGTACTTC. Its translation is CASSVAGGHQQETQYF.

The chain's CDR3 is CASSQDGTGNQPQHF. CDR3 DNA sequence: TGTGCCAGCAGCCAAGACGGGACAGGGAATCAGCCCCAGCATTTT. The chain links TRBV3-1 (or the pseudogene TRBV3-2) to TRBJ1-5; the match to TRBD1 covers 9 bases. V was clipped by 0 bases and J by 4 bases; unmatched bases: 1. From germline, CDR1 is LGHDT and CDR2 YNNKEL (reference sequence). The CDR3 has 15 residues.

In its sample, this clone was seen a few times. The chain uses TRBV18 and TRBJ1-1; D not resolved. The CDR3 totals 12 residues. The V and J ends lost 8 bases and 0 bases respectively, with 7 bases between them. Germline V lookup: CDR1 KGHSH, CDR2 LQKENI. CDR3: CASTGMNTEAFF. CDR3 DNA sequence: TGTGCCAGCACCGGGATGAACACTGAAGCTTTCTTT.

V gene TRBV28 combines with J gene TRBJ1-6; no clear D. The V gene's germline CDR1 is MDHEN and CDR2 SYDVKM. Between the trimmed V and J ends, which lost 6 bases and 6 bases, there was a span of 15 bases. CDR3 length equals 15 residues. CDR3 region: CASRPLSVSNSPLHF. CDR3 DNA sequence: TGTGCCAGCAGACCGCTGAGCGTCTCTAATTCACCCCTCCACTTT. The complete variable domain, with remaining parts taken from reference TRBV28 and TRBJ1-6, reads DVKVTQSSRYLVKRTGEKVFLECVQDMDHENMFWYRQDPGLGLRLIYFSYDVKMKEKGDIPEGYSVSREKKERFSLILESASTNQTSMYLCASRPLSVSNSPLHFGNGTRLTVT.

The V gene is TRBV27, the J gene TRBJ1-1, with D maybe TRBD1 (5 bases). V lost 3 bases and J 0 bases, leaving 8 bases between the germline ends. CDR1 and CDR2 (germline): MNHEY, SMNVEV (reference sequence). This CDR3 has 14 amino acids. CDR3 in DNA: TGTGCCAGCAGTTTGGGGGGGGTGAACACTGAAGCTTTCTTT. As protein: CASSLGGVNTEAFF.